The T cell receptor beta chain described here comes from a study of graft-versus-host responses after intestinal transplantation. General study results and limits: GvH clones were identified in recipient marrow, with some first appearing in ileum or blood.

Produced via immunoSEQ multiplex PCR; TCRdb's table is partial and in-frame only. The repertoire holds nearly 110,000 clones, 87% seen once, with around 0.7% in the top ten. Remarks on this clone: Its antigen is as yet unknown.

The germline V gene has CDR1 LNHDA and CDR2 SQIVND (reference sequence). The V end was cut by 4 bases, the J end by 10 bases, with 23 bases between. The CDR3 contains 15 residues. This sample comprised unstimulated CD4+ T cells sorted from spleen or lymph node cells, obtained before transplant. The TCR originated in a human donor who was the organ donor for an intestinal transplant. This chain connects TRBV19 to TRBJ2-7; maybe TRBD2 (5 bases). CDR3 coding DNA: TGTGCCAGTAGTAGTACACAACCCTCCATCGGGAAACAGTACTTC. This codes for CASSSTQPSIGKQYF.